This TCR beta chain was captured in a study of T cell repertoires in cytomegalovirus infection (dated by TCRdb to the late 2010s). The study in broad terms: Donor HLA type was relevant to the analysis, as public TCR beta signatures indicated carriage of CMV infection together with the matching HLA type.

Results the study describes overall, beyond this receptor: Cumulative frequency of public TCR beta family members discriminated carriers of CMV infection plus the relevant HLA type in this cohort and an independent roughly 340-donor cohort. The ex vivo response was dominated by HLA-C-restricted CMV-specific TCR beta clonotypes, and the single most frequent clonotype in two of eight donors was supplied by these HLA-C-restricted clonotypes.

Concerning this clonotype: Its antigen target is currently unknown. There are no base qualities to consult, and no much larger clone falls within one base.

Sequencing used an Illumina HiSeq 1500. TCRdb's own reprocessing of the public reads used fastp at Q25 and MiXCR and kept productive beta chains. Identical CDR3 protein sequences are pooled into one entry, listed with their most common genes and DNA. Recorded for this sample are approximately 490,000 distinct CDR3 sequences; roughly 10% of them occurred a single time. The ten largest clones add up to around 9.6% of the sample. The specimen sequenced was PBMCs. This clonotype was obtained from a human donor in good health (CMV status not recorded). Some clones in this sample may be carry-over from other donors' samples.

The nucleotides read TGTGCCAGCAGTTTCGGGGGACACGGTGGCTACACCTTC. Translated, it gives CASSFGGHGGYTF. Here the chain combines TRBV12-3 or TRBV12-4 and TRBJ1-2; a tentative D match to TRBD1 spans 6 bases. The CDR3 sequence holds 13 residues, the cysteine and phenylalanine included. Here the CDR3 DNA is all that survives: 39 bases in frame from base 1. V is pared back by 3 bases and J by 7 bases, with 12 bases lying between the germline termini.